Below are 15 T cell receptor beta chains sequenced from a single sample in a study of cytomegalovirus exposure and HLA in healthy donors. 60 Vbeta and 13 Jbeta primers were used in PCR. TCRdb keeps only in-frame clones here, not all; method: immunoSEQ multiplex PCR. The profile shows approximately 260,000 clones, around 90% of them singletons. Sequencing was performed on PBMCs. Receptor source: a girl aged 2 to 9 in good health and CMV-seronegative.

This chain connects TRBV28 to TRBJ1-2; TRBD1 might be the D (6 bases). The CDR3 loop spans 15 amino acids. V was shortened by 8 bases and J by 8 bases, with 24 bases between the two germline ends. CDR1 is MDHEN and CDR2 is SYDVKM in the germline V gene. Here the CDR3 DNA reads TGTGCCAGCTATTACAATATGGGGGCCCGGGAAGGCTACACCTTC. Encoded protein: CASYYNMGAREGYTF.

The chain uses TRBV5-4 and TRBJ2-1, with 16 bases lining up with TRBD2. Germline V lookup: CDR1 SGHNT, CDR2 YYREEE (reference sequence). The CDR3 totals 17 residues. With V trimmed by 4 bases and J by 3 bases, 4 bases remained unmatched. DNA of the CDR3: TGTGCCAGCAGCCCGGGACTAGCGGGAGGGATCTACAATGAGCAGTTCTTC. Residues: CASSPGLAGGIYNEQFF.

This chain links TRBV7-2 with TRBJ2-5; D might be TRBD1 (6 bases). The CDR3 extends over 15 amino acids. Germline CDR1 and CDR2: SGHTA and FQGNSA. V lost 6 bases, J lost 1 base, and 15 bases lay in between. In nucleotides, the CDR3 is TGTGCCAGCAGGTTCTTCAGGGGCGGCCAAGAGACCCAGTACTTC. It yields the protein CASRFFRGGQETQYF.

V is TRBV6-1 and J is TRBJ1-3; D is undetermined. Between the trimmed V and J ends, which lost 4 bases and 0 bases, there was a span of 16 bases. The germline gives CDR1 MNHNS, CDR2 SASEGT. This CDR3 spans 17 amino acids. The CDR3: CASSGFYRAFSGNTIYF. The CDR3 coding sequence is TGTGCCAGCAGTGGGTTCTACAGAGCATTCTCTGGAAACACCATATATTTT.

This chain connects TRBV28 to TRBJ1-5; maybe TRBD1 (5 bases). There are 14 residues in the CDR3. Trimming left V 8 bases short and J 4 bases short, with 15 bases between. Germline CDR1 is MDHEN and CDR2 is SYDVKM. The CDR3 DNA reads TGTGCCAGCCTCCCCGGGGGACCTAATCAGCCCCAGCATTTT. This translates into CASLPGGPNQPQHF.

The chain combines TRBV5-1 with TRBJ2-5; 15 bases are a match to TRBD2. J was trimmed by 5 bases and V by 1 base; bases with no gene match: 6. Per the germline V gene, CDR1 is SGHRS and CDR2 is YFSETQ. This CDR3 contains 17 residues. The CDR3 nucleotides are TGCGCCAGCAGCTTGATGGGACTAGCGGGGGGCGGGGAGACCCAGTACTTC. Translated, it gives CASSLMGLAGGGETQYF.

The J gene is TRBJ2-3, the V gene TRBV5-1; 7 nucleotides align to TRBD1. Unmatched junction bases numbered 5, after V lost 4 bases and J lost 3 bases. Germline V lookup: CDR1 SGHRS, CDR2 YFSETQ. CDR3 length: 14 amino acids. This chain's CDR3 is CASSTPTGTDTQYF. DNA for the CDR3: TGCGCCAGCAGCACACCGACAGGGACAGATACGCAGTATTTT.

Only one count was recorded for this clone. The CDR3: CASSNSQSEKLFF. CDR3 bases: TGTGCCAGTAGTAACTCCCAAAGCGAAAAACTGTTTTTT. The gene calls are TRBV19 and TRBJ1-4, with D hard to call. V shed 4 bases and J shed 8 bases, with 11 bases lying between them. The CDR3 sequence is 13 residues long. Germline V CDR1 and CDR2: LNHDA, SQIVND (reference sequence).

The chain employs TRBV4-1 and TRBJ2-7; D may be TRBD2 (6 bases). Trimming removed 1 base from V and 3 bases from J, with 16 bases in between. The CDR3 runs 16 residues. The germline gives CDR1 MGHRA, CDR2 YSYEKL. CDR3 residues: CASSQVFPGALYEQYF. CDR3 bases: TGCGCCAGCAGCCAAGTATTCCCGGGAGCCCTCTACGAGCAGTACTTC.

The genes are TRBV6-4 and TRBJ2-1, with a weak D call TRBD1 (6 bases). Trimming removed 4 bases from V and 7 bases from J, with 14 bases in between. The CDR3 runs to 14 residues. Per the germline V gene, CDR1 is MRHNA and CDR2 is SNTAGT. The CDR3 DNA reads as TGTGCCAGCAGTGCCTGGGCCAGGGGTAATGAGCAGTTCTTC. Amino acids: CASSAWARGNEQFF.

V usage is TRBV13 and J usage is TRBJ2-3; a possible D gene is TRBD2 (6 bases). Trimming shortened V by 4 bases and J by 1 base, and 18 bases separated the two germline ends. Germline V lookup: CDR1 PRHDT, CDR2 FYEKMQ (reference sequence). The CDR3 is 17 residues long. CDR3 amino acids: CASSSLPAGTGTDTQYF. In DNA form, the CDR3 reads TGTGCCAGCAGCTCCCTTCCCGCCGGGACTGGCACAGATACGCAGTATTTT. Looking up the rest from reference TRBV13 and TRBJ2-3 gives the full variable domain: AAGVIQSPRHLIKEKRETATLKCYPIPRHDTVYWYQQGPGQDPQFLISFYEKMQSDKGSIPDRFSAQQFSDYHSELNMSSLELGDSALYFCASSSLPAGTGTDTQYFGPGTRLTVL.

This clone was observed once. V usage is TRBV5-1 and J usage is TRBJ1-1; D uncertain. This CDR3 spans 15 amino acids. Germline V CDR1 and CDR2: SGHRS, YFSETQ. Trimming stripped 0 bases from V and 1 base from J, with 10 bases between. CDR3 sequence (DNA): TGCGCCAGCAGCTTGGAGAGGCTTAAGAACACTGAAGCTTTCTTT. Translating it yields CASSLERLKNTEAFF.

This clone came up once. This sequence joins TRBV27 and TRBJ2-7; D remains ambiguous. This CDR3 contains 15 residues. Germline V CDR1 and CDR2: MNHEY, SMNVEV (reference sequence). Deletions cut 0 bases from V and 3 bases from J, with 12 bases between. The chain's CDR3 is CASSLSAPVYYEQYF. The DNA of the CDR3 is TGTGCCAGCAGTTTATCCGCCCCGGTCTACTACGAGCAGTACTTC.

The chain has TRBV12-5 and TRBJ1-6, with D perhaps matching TRBD1 (5 bases). With 4 bases removed from V and 10 bases from J, the gap between germline ends came to 11 bases. Germline assignment: CDR1 LGHNT and CDR2 FRNRAP. The CDR3 loop spans 13 amino acids. The CDR3 coding sequence is TGTGCTAGTGGTTCAGCGGGGGTGTCACCCCTCCACTTT. Translating it yields CASGSAGVSPLHF.

The chain links TRBV7-6 to TRBJ1-3; D not certain. V was shortened by 0 bases and J by 4 bases, with 10 bases between the two germline ends. The CDR3 spans 15 residues. CDR1 is SGHVS, CDR2 FNYEAQ, per germline. This CDR3 is CASSLANGPGNTIYF. The CDR3 nucleotides are TGTGCCAGCAGCTTAGCGAATGGCCCGGGAAACACCATATATTTT.